The sequence of this TCR beta chain was determined in a study of blood T cells in healthy people across ages. The CDR3 contains 15 residues. V lost 0 bases to trimming and J lost 7 bases, with 10 bases between them. The germline V gene encodes CDR1 MNHEY and CDR2 SVGEGT. The second PCR ran about 6 to 12 cycles with a sample-barcoded 5' primer and J-beta primers. TCRdb used MiXCR to reprocess the 5' RACE reads, holding one entry per CDR3 protein. This table holds hundreds of thousands of distinct CDR3 sequences, 24% found once. This clonotype showed up just a few times. This sample was shared with a second study, whose subject was T cells of mothers and their children.

J is TRBJ2-6 and V is TRBV6-2 or TRBV6-3; D unresolved. Specimen: blood. This TCR derives from a boy under 18 in good health. The CDR3 reads CASSYSSERANVLTF. In DNA, the CDR3 is TGTGCCAGCAGTTACTCGTCGGAGAGAGCCAACGTCCTGACTTTC.